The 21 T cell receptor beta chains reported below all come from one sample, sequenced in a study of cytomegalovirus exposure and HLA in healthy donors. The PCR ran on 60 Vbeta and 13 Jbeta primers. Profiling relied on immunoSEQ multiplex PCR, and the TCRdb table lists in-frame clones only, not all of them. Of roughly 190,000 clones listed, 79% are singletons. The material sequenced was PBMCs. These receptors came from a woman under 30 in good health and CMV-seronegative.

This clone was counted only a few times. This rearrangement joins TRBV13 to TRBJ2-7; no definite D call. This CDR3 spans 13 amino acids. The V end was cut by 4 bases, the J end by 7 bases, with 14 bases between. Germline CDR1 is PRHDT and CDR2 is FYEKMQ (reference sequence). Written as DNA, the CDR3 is TGTGCCAGCAGCTCGCAGGCCGCGTGGGAGCAGTACTTC. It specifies CASSSQAAWEQYF.

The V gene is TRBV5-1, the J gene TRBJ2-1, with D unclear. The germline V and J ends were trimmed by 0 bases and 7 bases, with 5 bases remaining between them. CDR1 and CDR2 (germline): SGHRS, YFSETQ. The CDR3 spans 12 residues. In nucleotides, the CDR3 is TGCGCCAGCAGCTTGGCCTTAAATGAGCAGTTCTTC. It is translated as CASSLALNEQFF.

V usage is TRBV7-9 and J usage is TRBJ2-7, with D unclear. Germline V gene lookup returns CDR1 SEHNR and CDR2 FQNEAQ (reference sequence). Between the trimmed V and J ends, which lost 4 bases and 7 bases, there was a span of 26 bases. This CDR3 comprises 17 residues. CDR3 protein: CASSYLRSIWRPLEQYF. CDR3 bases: TGTGCCAGCAGCTACCTCCGGAGCATCTGGCGCCCACTTGAGCAGTACTTC.

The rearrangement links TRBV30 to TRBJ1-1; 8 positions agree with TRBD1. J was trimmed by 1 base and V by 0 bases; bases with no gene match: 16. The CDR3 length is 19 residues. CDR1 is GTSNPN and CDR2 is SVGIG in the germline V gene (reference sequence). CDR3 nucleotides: TGTGCCTGGAGTGTGATCAGGGGGCCGAATCTTGTCCGGAACACTGAAGCTTTCTTT. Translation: CAWSVIRGPNLVRNTEAFF.

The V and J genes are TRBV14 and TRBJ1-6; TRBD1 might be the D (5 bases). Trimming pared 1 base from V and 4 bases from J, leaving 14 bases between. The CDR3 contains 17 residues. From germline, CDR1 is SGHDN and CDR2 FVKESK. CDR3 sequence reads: CASSQGTPIQYNSPLHF. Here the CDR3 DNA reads TGTGCCAGCAGCCAAGGGACACCGATCCAATATAATTCACCCCTCCACTTT.

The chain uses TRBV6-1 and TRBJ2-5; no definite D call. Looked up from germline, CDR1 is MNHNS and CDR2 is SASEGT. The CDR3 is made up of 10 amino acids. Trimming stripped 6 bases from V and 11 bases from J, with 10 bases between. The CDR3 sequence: CASRHEAQYF. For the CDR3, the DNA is TGTGCCAGCAGACACGAGGCGCAGTACTTC.

The CDR3 nucleotides are TGTGCCAGCAGTTCATTCCTCTCCGGGGTAAAAAACATTCAGTACTTC. Translating gives CASSSFLSGVKNIQYF. The chain links TRBV27 to TRBJ2-4; tentatively, D is TRBD2 (5 bases). The CDR3 consists of 16 residues. Per the germline V gene, CDR1 is MNHEY and CDR2 is SMNVEV (reference sequence). The V gene lost 4 bases and the J gene lost 4 bases, with 17 bases spanning the gap.

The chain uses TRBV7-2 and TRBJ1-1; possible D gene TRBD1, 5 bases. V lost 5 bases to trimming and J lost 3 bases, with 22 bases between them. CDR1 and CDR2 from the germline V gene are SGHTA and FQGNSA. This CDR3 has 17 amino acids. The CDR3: CASSRILQGPLDTEAFF. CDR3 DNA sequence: TGTGCCAGCAGCCGGATTCTCCAGGGTCCTTTGGACACTGAAGCTTTCTTT.

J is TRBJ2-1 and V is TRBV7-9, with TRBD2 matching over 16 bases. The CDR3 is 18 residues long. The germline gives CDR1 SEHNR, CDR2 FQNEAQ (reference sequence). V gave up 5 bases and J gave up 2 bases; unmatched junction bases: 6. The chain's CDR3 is CASSTGLAGGLPYNEQFF. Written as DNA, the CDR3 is TGTGCCAGCAGCACGGGACTAGCGGGAGGGTTGCCCTACAATGAGCAGTTCTTC.

The DNA for the CDR3 is TGTGCCAGCAGCGGGGGAGCGGGAGCGGATTACGAGCAGTACTTC. Translated, it gives CASSGGAGADYEQYF. The gene calls are TRBV9 and TRBJ2-7; TRBD2 aligns across 8 bases. The CDR3 spans 15 residues. The junction had 9 bases not matched to a gene; V was cut back by 3 bases and J by 4 bases. The V gene's germline CDR1 is SGDLS and CDR2 YYNGEE.

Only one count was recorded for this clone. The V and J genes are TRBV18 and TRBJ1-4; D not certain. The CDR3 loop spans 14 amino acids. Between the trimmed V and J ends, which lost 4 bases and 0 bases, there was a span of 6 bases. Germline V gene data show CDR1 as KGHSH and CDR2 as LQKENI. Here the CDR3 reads CASSQSATNEKLFF. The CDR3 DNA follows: TGTGCCAGCTCACAATCTGCAACTAATGAAAAACTGTTTTTT.

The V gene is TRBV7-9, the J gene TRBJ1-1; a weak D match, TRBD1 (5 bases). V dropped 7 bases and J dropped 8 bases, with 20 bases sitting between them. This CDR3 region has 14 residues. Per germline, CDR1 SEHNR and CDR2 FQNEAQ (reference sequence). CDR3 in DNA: TGTGCCAGCACCTGGTACGGGGGGTCGATCGAAGCTTTCTTT. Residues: CASTWYGGSIEAFF.

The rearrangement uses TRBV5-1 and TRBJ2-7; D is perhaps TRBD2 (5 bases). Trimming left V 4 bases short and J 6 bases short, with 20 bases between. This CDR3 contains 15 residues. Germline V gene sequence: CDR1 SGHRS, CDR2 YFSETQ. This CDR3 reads CASSEGPGRFFEQYF. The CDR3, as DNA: TGCGCCAGCAGCGAGGGCCCCGGGCGATTTTTCGAGCAGTACTTC.

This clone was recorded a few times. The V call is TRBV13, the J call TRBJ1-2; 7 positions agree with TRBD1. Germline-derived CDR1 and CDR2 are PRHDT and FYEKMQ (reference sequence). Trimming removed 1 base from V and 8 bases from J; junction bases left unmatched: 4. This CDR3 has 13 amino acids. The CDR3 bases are TGTGCCAGCAGCTTAGCAGGGGGTCTGGGCTACACCTTC. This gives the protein CASSLAGGLGYTF.

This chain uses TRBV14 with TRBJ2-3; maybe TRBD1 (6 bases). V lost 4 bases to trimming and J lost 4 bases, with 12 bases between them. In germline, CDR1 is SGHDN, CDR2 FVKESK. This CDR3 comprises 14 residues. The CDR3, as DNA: TGTGCCAGCAGCCTTACAGGGACCGCAGATACGCAGTATTTT. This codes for CASSLTGTADTQYF. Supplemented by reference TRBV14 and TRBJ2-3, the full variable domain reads EAGVTQFPSHSVIEKGQTVTLRCDPISGHDNLYWYRRVMGKEIKFLLHFVKESKQDESGMPNNRFLAERTGGTYSTLKVQPAELEDSGVYFCASSLTGTADTQYFGPGTRLTVL.

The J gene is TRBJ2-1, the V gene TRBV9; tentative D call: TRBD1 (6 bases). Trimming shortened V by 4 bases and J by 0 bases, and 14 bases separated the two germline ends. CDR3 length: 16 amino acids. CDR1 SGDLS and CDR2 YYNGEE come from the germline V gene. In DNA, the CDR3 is TGTGCCAGCAGCCCAGGGGTCCAAAGCTCCTACAATGAGCAGTTCTTC. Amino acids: CASSPGVQSSYNEQFF.

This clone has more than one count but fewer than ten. This CDR3 is CASSPLQLEMLGANVLTF. CDR3 in DNA: TGTGCCAGCAGCCCCCTACAGCTTGAGATGCTTGGGGCCAACGTCCTGACTTTC. This chain joins TRBV7-8 and TRBJ2-6; no firm D call. The germline V gene has CDR1 SGHVS and CDR2 FQNEAQ. The CDR3 is 18 amino acids. V lost 5 bases and J lost 3, with 20 bases in between.

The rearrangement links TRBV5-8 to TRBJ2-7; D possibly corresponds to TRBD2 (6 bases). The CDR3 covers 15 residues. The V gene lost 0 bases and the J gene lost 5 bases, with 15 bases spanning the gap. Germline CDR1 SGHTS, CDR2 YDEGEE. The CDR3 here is CASSLEGGLIDEQYF. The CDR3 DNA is TGTGCCAGCAGCTTGGAAGGCGGACTAATCGACGAGCAGTACTTC.

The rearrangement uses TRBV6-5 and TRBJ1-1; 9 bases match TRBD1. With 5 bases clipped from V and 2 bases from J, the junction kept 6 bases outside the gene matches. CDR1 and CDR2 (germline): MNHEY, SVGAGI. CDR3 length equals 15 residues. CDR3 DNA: TGTGCCAGCAGTCGACCGGGACAGGGTAACACTGAAGCTTTCTTT. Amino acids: CASSRPGQGNTEAFF.

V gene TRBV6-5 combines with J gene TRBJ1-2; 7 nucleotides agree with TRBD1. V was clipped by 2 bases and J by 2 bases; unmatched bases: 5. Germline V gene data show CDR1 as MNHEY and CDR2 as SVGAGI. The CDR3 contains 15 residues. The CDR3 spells CASSYLLDRNYGYTF. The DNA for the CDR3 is TGTGCCAGCAGTTACCTGTTGGACAGGAACTATGGCTACACCTTC.

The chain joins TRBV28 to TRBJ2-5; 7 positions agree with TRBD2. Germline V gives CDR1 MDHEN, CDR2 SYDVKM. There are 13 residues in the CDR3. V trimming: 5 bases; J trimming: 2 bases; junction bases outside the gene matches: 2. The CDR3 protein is CASSPGLQETQYF. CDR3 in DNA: TGTGCCAGCAGTCCGGGACTACAAGAGACCCAGTACTTC. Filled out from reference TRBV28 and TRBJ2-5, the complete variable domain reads DVKVTQSSRYLVKRTGEKVFLECVQDMDHENMFWYRQDPGLGLRLIYFSYDVKMKEKGDIPEGYSVSREKKERFSLILESASTNQTSMYLCASSPGLQETQYFGPGTRLLVL.